This T cell receptor (beta chain) was recovered during a study of blood T cell repertoires in COVID-19. Background on the study: COVID-19 samples, acute and convalescent, were from the United States, Italy and Spain. The cDNA or gDNA used as material had been derived from T cells, B-cell-depleted T cells, or PBMCs.

The V gene lost 6 bases and the J gene lost 5 bases, with 19 bases spanning the gap. The CDR3 runs to 16 residues. In germline, CDR1 is LNHDA, CDR2 SQIVND (reference sequence). Methods used by the authors: Scientists estimated how many nucleated cells there were by amplifying reference gene primers. Here immunoSEQ multiplex PCR was the method, and the copy in TCRdb shows in-frame clones only, minus some. V and J calls and clone size follow that table, whereas D and trimming were derived from the DNA. The data show fewer than 40,000 clones, more than 60% seen once. This chain uses TRBV19 with TRBJ1-4; no firm D call. This receptor was taken from a man aged 60 to 69 with active COVID-19. The sample taken for sequencing was peripheral blood. In DNA form, the CDR3 reads TGTGCCAGTAGATGGAAGGACTTTGGGGAAAATGAAAAACTGTTTTTT. This codes for CASRWKDFGENEKLFF.